The source of this T cell receptor (beta chain) is a study of blood T cell repertoires in COVID-19. Trimming cost V 6 bases and J 8 bases, with 20 bases left between them. CDR1 and CDR2 (germline): SGHNT, YYREEE (reference sequence). This CDR3 has 14 residues. Profiling relied on immunoSEQ multiplex PCR, and the TCRdb table lists in-frame clones only, not all of them. The profile shows approximately 300,000 clones, approximately 92% of them singletons. The source of this sequence is a woman in her 30s who had recovered from COVID-19. Sample: PBMCs or T cells enriched from blood (not recorded which). The chain uses TRBV5-4 and TRBJ1-2, with D unclear. In nucleotides, the CDR3 is TGTGCCAGCACCTCGGGCCAAGAACTAGAGGGCTACACCTTC. Translation: CASTSGQELEGYTF.